The 20 T cell receptor beta chains listed next were all sequenced from one sample in a study of T-cell memory formation after mild COVID-19. TCRdb re-analysed the 5' RACE reads in MiXCR, keeping a single row per CDR3 protein. The sample holds about 470,000 distinct CDR3 sequences, around 25% seen once. Sequencing was performed on PBMCs or a T cell subset sorted from them (not recorded which). All receptors come from an adult woman who had mild COVID-19 (a few samples of this study predate the infection). Cell type and time point are not known.

This clonotype was observed a handful of times. The chain is built from TRBV24-1 and TRBJ2-3; 7 nucleotides align to TRBD1. This CDR3 has 17 residues. V gave up 4 bases and J gave up 1 base; unmatched junction bases: 10. Germline lookup yields CDR1 KGHDR and CDR2 SFDVKD. CDR3 in amino acids: CATSEPDRAMRTDTQYF. For the CDR3, the DNA is TGTGCCACCAGTGAACCTGACAGGGCCATGCGCACAGATACGCAGTATTTT.

The chain combines TRBV24-1 with TRBJ2-7; 10 bases align to TRBD1. The CDR3 is 17 residues long. Unmatched junction bases numbered 9, after V lost 1 base and J lost 4 bases. Germline V gene sequence: CDR1 KGHDR, CDR2 SFDVKD. CDR3 amino acids: CATSDFPWDRGRYEQYF. CDR3 in DNA: TGTGCCACCAGTGATTTCCCCTGGGACAGGGGAAGATACGAGCAGTACTTC.

This clonotype was counted a few times. The J gene is TRBJ1-1, the V gene TRBV10-3, with D unresolved. The germline V gene has CDR1 ENHRY and CDR2 SYGVKD. The germline V and J ends were trimmed by 3 bases and 3 bases, with 8 bases remaining between them. The CDR3 is made up of 13 amino acids. The CDR3 nucleotides are TGTGCCATCAGTGAACGCCTCGACACTGAAGCTTTCTTT. It specifies CAISERLDTEAFF.

The chain links TRBV12-3 or TRBV12-4 to TRBJ1-5, with 8 bases matching TRBD1. CDR3 length: 15 amino acids. V lost 5 bases, J lost 4 bases, and 7 bases stayed unmatched. The CDR3: CASSPDRVRNQPQHF. CDR3 sequence (DNA): TGTGCCAGCAGTCCGGACAGGGTACGAAATCAGCCCCAGCATTTT.

There are a few counts of this clonotype. The chain uses TRBV6-5 and TRBJ2-2; 8 bases line up with TRBD1. J lost 3 bases, V lost 8 bases, and 14 bases had no gene match. Germline CDR1 reads MNHEY; CDR2 reads SVGAGI. The CDR3 contains 17 residues. The CDR3 sequence: CASRDGPGTGDTGELFF. DNA of the CDR3: TGTGCCAGCCGCGATGGACCCGGGACAGGAGACACCGGGGAGCTGTTTTTT.

V and J are TRBV20-1 and TRBJ1-5; perhaps TRBD1 as D (5 bases). Germline V gene sequence: CDR1 DFQATT, CDR2 SNEGSKA (reference sequence). The ends were cut back, 0 bases at V and 2 bases at J, with 14 bases in the middle. The CDR3 is 16 residues long. CDR3 protein: CSARDPFGGGNQPQHF. CDR3 in DNA: TGCAGTGCTAGAGACCCTTTCGGGGGTGGCAATCAGCCCCAGCATTTT.

This chain connects TRBV5-6 to TRBJ2-2; 7 nucleotides match TRBD1. The CDR3 has 16 residues. J lost 3 bases, V lost 4 bases, and 9 bases had no gene match. Germline values: CDR1 SGHDT, CDR2 YYEEEE. For the CDR3, the DNA is TGTGCCAGCAGCCGATTACAGGGGATTGACACCGGGGAGCTGTTTTTT. It specifies CASSRLQGIDTGELFF.

This clonotype was observed once. The chain carries TRBV16 and TRBJ2-2; D is uncertain. Trimming shortened V by 0 bases and J by 5 bases, and 7 bases separated the two germline ends. This CDR3 is 14 amino acids long. The V gene's germline CDR1 is KGHSY and CDR2 FQNENV. In DNA form, the CDR3 reads TGTGCCAGCAGCCAATCCCCTAGAACCGGGGAGCTGTTTTTT. Encoded protein: CASSQSPRTGELFF.

The table lists this clonotype with a few counts. The chain joins TRBV5-1 to TRBJ2-1; the D gene is possibly TRBD2 (6 bases). This CDR3 is 15 amino acids long. The germline V gene has CDR1 SGHRS and CDR2 YFSETQ. Deletions cut 0 bases from V and 7 bases from J, with 14 bases between. CDR3 sequence: CASSLVSGTWNEQFF. The CDR3 nucleotides read TGCGCCAGCAGCTTGGTGTCCGGGACTTGGAATGAGCAGTTCTTC.

The CDR3 sequence: CASSLRDTGYTF. The CDR3 DNA follows: TGCGCCAGCAGCTTGCGGGACACCGGCTACACCTTC. V gene TRBV5-1 combines with J gene TRBJ1-2, with D possibly TRBD1 on 6 matching bases. V was shortened by 1 base and J by 8 bases, with 9 bases between the two germline ends. In germline, CDR1 is SGHRS, CDR2 YFSETQ. CDR3 length equals 12 residues.

The gene calls are TRBV7-8 and TRBJ2-7, with 8 nucleotides matching TRBD1. The CDR3 loop spans 15 amino acids. J lost 1 base, V lost 6 bases, and 8 bases had no gene match. The germline gives CDR1 SGHVS, CDR2 FQNEAQ. The CDR3 DNA reads as TGTGCCAGCAGTTTTACAGGGGGTCTGTCCTACGAGCAGTACTTC. Translated, it gives CASSFTGGLSYEQYF.

The J gene is TRBJ2-7, the V gene TRBV12-3 or TRBV12-4; 9 bases are a match to TRBD1. The V segment lost 6 bases and the J segment 1 base; nucleotides outside the gene matches: 10. The CDR3 consists of 16 residues. This chain's CDR3 is CASSQTPGQGSYEQYF. The CDR3 region has the DNA TGTGCCAGCAGCCAAACCCCGGGACAGGGATCCTACGAGCAGTACTTC.

This clonotype was found a few times. V usage is TRBV9 and J usage is TRBJ2-3; D uncertain. From germline, CDR1 is SGDLS and CDR2 YYNGEE. V was shortened by 4 bases and J by 2 bases, with 11 bases between the two germline ends. There are 14 residues in the CDR3. The CDR3 DNA is TGTGCCAGCAGCACCCAGCCGAACACAGATACGCAGTATTTT. This translates into CASSTQPNTDTQYF.

A few counts support this clonotype. V gene TRBV12-3 or TRBV12-4 combines with J gene TRBJ1-5, with 9 bases aligning to TRBD1. Trimming cost V 3 bases and J 5 bases; bases outside gene matches: 5. The CDR3 has 15 residues. The CDR3 coding sequence is TGTGCCAGCAGTTTTGGACAGGGGCGAGATCAGCCCCAGCATTTT. Protein sequence: CASSFGQGRDQPQHF.

The V call is TRBV11-2, the J call TRBJ1-1, with D possibly TRBD1 on 5 matching bases. The length of the CDR3 is 13 residues. In germline, CDR1 is SGHAT, CDR2 FQNNGV. Between the trimmed V and J ends, which lost 4 bases and 3 bases, there was a span of 9 bases. The CDR3: CASSSDRYTEAFF. In nucleotides, the CDR3 is TGTGCCAGCAGCTCCGACAGATACACTGAAGCTTTCTTT.

A few counts support this clonotype. The chain recombines TRBV12-3 or TRBV12-4 with TRBJ1-4; TRBD1 aligns across 7 bases. This CDR3 has 11 amino acids. The J segment lost 12 bases and the V segment lost 6 bases, leaving 4 bases of the junction unmatched. CDR3 nucleotide sequence: TGTGCCAGCAGGAGCGGACAGGAACTGTTTTTT. Its translation is CASRSGQELFF.

This clonotype was seen only a few times. J is TRBJ1-1 and V is TRBV12-3 or TRBV12-4; D not certain. The CDR3 runs to 14 residues. With 7 bases removed from V and 8 bases from J, the gap between germline ends came to 20 bases. Here the CDR3 reads CASIRPGPNREAFF. CDR3 in DNA: TGTGCCAGCATCCGTCCTGGACCGAACCGAGAAGCTTTCTTT.

The genes are TRBV20-1 and TRBJ2-1, with 10 bases lining up with TRBD2. V lost 5 bases to trimming and J lost 6 bases; unmatched junction nucleotides: 7. The V gene's germline CDR1 is DFQATT and CDR2 SNEGSKA (reference sequence). The CDR3 totals 14 residues. CDR3 region: CSASGLAFGNEQFF. DNA for the CDR3: TGCAGTGCTTCGGGACTAGCGTTCGGCAATGAGCAGTTCTTC.

This chain links TRBV12-3 or TRBV12-4 with TRBJ2-2, with 12 bases aligning to TRBD1. The CDR3 runs to 16 residues. Losses at the gene ends were 6 bases for V and 5 bases for J; bases not matched to a gene: 7. DNA of the CDR3: TGTGCCAGCAGGGGACAGGGGGCGAAGGGGACCGGGGAGCTGTTTTTT. The encoded protein is CASRGQGAKGTGELFF.

This clonotype was seen more than once but under ten times. The rearrangement links TRBV29-1 to TRBJ2-3, with TRBD2 as a possible D gene (6 bases). Trimming took 8 bases from V and 0 from J, leaving 15 bases between them. CDR3 length: 14 residues. Germline-derived CDR1 and CDR2 are SQVTM and ANQGSEA. The CDR3 DNA is TGCAGCCTGAAGGAGGGGCAAAGCACAGATACGCAGTATTTT. This translates into CSLKEGQSTDTQYF.